This T cell receptor beta chain was identified during a study of CD8+CD57+ T cells in acquired aplastic anemia. Study overall: Sorted CD4+ and CD8+ cells yielded DNA averaging around 3.2 ug.

This clonotype was seen ten or more times. The target antigen is unknown. The V gene lost 0 bases and the J gene lost 7 bases, with 20 bases spanning the gap. There are 16 residues in the CDR3. CDR1 SGHNT and CDR2 YYREEE come from the germline V gene (reference sequence). Findings and limits, study-wide: Patients and controls shared over 25 CD8+ CDR3 sequences.

Profiling of TCR beta VDJ combinations and CDR3 sequences used genomic DNA as template. Via MiXCR, TCRdb re-called the reads, giving one row per CDR3 protein. The repertoire includes approximately 98,000 distinct CDR3 sequences, around half of them detected once, and 25% to 35% sits in the top ten. J is TRBJ2-7 and V is TRBV5-4; tentative D call: TRBD2 (6 bases). The TCR sequence derives from a human donor in good health, serving as a control. Material: sorted CD4+, CD8+, or CD8+CD57+ T cells (not recorded which) from PBMCs. CDR3 sequence: CASSLAISAGTGEQYF. The CDR3 DNA reads as TGTGCCAGCAGCTTGGCCATCTCGGCGGGGACGGGGGAGCAGTACTTC.